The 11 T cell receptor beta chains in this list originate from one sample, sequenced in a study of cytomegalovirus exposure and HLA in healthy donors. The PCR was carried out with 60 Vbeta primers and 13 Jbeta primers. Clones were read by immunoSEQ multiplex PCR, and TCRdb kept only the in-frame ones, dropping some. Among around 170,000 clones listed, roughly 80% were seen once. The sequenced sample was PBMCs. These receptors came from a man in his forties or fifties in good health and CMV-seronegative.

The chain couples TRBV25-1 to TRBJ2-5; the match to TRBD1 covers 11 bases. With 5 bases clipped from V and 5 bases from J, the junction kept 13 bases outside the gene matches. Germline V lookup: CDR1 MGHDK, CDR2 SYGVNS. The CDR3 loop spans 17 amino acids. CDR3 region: CASSQDRGRLGLETQYF. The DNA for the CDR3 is TGTGCCAGCAGTCAGGACAGGGGGCGGTTGGGTTTGGAGACCCAGTACTTC.

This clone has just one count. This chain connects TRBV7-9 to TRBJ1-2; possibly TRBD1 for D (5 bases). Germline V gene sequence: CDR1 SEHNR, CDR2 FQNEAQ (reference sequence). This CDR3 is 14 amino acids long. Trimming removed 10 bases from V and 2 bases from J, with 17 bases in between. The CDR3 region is CATHPGGANYGYTF. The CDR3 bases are TGTGCCACTCATCCCGGAGGGGCGAACTATGGCTACACCTTC.

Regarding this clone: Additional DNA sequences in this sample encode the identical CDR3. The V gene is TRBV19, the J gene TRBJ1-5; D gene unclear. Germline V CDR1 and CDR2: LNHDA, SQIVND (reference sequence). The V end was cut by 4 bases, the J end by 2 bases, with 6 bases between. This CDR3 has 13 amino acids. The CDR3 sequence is CASSRQGNQPQHF. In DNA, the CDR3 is TGTGCCAGTAGTAGGCAGGGCAATCAGCCCCAGCATTTT.

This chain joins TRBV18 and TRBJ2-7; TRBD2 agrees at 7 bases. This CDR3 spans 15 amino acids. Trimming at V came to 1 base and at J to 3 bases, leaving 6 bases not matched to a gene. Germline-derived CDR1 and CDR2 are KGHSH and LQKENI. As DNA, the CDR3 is TGTGCCAGCTCACCACGGGGGGGTAATAACTACGAGCAGTACTTC. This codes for CASSPRGGNNYEQYF. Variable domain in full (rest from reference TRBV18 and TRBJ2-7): NAGVMQNPRHLVRRRGQEARLRCSPMKGHSHVYWYRQLPEEGLKFMVYLQKENIIDESGMPKERFSAEFPKEGPSILRIQQVVRGDSAAYFCASSPRGGNNYEQYFGPGTRLTVT.

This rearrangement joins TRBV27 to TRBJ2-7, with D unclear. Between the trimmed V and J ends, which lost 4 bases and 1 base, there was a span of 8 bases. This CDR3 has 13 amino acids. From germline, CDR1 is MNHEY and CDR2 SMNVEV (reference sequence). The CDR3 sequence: CASSSPVSYEQYF. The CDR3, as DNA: TGTGCCAGCAGTTCCCCAGTTTCCTACGAGCAGTACTTC.

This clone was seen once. The CDR3 nucleotides are TGTGCCAGCAGCTTAGGCCGAGGACTAGCGGGGGGGGTTGAGCAGTTCTTC. Translated, it gives CASSLGRGLAGGVEQFF. V usage is TRBV13 and J usage is TRBJ2-1, with 15 bases matching TRBD2. CDR3 length: 17 amino acids. V trimming: 0 bases; J trimming: 9 bases; junction bases outside the gene matches: 6. Germline V gene data show CDR1 as PRHDT and CDR2 as FYEKMQ (reference sequence).

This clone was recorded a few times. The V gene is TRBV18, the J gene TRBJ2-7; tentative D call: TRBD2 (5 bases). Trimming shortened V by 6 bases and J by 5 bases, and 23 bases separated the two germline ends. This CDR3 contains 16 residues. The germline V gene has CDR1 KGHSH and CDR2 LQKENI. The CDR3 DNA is TGTGCCAGCTCGCCGCCAAGAGGGCAGTCTACCCACGAGCAGTACTTC. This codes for CASSPPRGQSTHEQYF.

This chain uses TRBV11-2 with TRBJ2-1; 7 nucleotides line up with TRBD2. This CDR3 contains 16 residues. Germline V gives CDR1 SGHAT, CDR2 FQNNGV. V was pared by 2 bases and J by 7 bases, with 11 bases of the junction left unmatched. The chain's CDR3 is CASSLSQAQRGNEQFF. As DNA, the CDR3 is TGTGCCAGCAGCTTATCCCAGGCCCAGCGGGGTAATGAGCAGTTCTTC.

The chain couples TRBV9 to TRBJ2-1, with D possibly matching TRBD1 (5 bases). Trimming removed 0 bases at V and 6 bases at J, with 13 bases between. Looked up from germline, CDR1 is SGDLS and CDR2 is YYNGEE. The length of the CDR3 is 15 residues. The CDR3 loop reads CASSVEGVRSNEQFF. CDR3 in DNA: TGTGCCAGCAGCGTAGAAGGGGTTCGTTCCAATGAGCAGTTCTTC.

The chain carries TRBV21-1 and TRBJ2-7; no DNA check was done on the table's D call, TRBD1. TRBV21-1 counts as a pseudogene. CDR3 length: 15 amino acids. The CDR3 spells CASAPQGGCSYEQYF. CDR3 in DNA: TGTGCCAGTGCCCCGCAGGGTGGTTGCTCCTACGAGCAGTACTTC.

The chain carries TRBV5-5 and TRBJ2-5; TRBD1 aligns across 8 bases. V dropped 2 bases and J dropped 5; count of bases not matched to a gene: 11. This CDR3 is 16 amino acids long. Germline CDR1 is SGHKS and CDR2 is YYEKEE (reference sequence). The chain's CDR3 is CASSLSLRTGIETQYF. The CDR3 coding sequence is TGTGCCAGCAGCTTATCTTTACGGACAGGGATTGAGACCCAGTACTTC.